This TCR beta chain was sequenced during a study of response to subunit inactivated influenza vaccine (dated by TCRdb to the late 2010s). Background on the whole study: The study used deep quantitative T cell receptor repertoire profiling to track responses to a trivalent subunit inactivated influenza vaccine. Summary of the overall study and its limitations: It was suggested by the authors that each seasonal influenza vaccination may recruit only a limited number of new T cells.

This clonotype showed up just a few times. Its antigen is still unknown. Base qualities are missing; no much larger clone stands one base away. Libraries were made using RT-PCR. Instrument on record: Illumina HiSeq 2500. TCRdb redid the processing of the public reads, applying fastp at Q25 and MiXCR, and retained in-frame beta chains. Entries that share a CDR3 protein sequence are merged under the most common genes and DNA. The sample data list about 540,000 distinct CDR3 sequences, and roughly 25% of these were observed just once. The ten top clones hold approximately 3% of the sample. The sample was also reused in another study, on T cells expressing NK-cell markers. That second report states: TCR beta cDNA libraries were made by 5'RACE template switching that added a universal primer site and unique molecular identifiers. Several donors provided sorted CD3+CD56+NKG2C+, CD3+CD56+NKG2C- and CD3+CD56-NKG2C+ T-cell subsets, whose TCR beta-chain repertoires were profiled. Seven of the eight sequenced donors were HCMV-seropositive and one was HCMV-seronegative. To restrict sorting to alphabetaTCR-expressing T cells, an anti-gammadeltaTCR antibody was added in several experiments. In six donors, the dominant CD3+CD56+NKG2C+ clonotypes ranked among the top 10 CD8+ clonotypes, making up 1.0-7.0% of CD8+ T cells. Those dominant clonotypes were again the most abundant among CD3+CD56-NKG2C+ cells in a handful of donors, at about 28.3-60.1%. It remained unclear whether the expanded NKG2C-expressing T cell clones were specific for HCMV antigens. The eight sequenced donors were randomly selected healthy volunteers, three men and five women. HCMV-specific IgG was detected in serum with a commercial ELISA kit to determine HCMV serostatus. Ficoll density gradient centrifugation was used to isolate peripheral blood mononuclear cells from blood. CD4+ and CD8+ T cells were isolated from PBMC by magnetic immunoseparation with Miltenyi isolation kits. cDNA synthesis was primed from the TCR beta constant segment and was followed by two successive PCR amplification steps. Libraries were sequenced as 2 x 150 bp reads on Illumina HiSeq 2000/2500, MiSeq or NextSeq. MIGEC was used to demultiplex reads and group reads by UMI, and MiTCR was used to assemble and quantify clonotypes. To exclude erroneous sequences, any TCR cDNA sequence not supported by at least two reads was discarded. The tcR package was used for downstream repertoire analysis, and clonotypes were matched between fractions using CDR3 nucleotide sequence together with V segment. VDJmatch was used to annotate antigen specificity against VDJdb, with one amino acid substitution in CDR3 permitted.

The origin of this receptor is a man aged 45-60 years who received an inactivated influenza vaccine. Donor details come from another sample of the same person, matched by shared clones. Sequences were derived from CD4+ T cells sorted from PBMCs, sampled 12 days after vaccination.

This receptor has the CDR3 CAWSVVEQTQYF. The nucleotides read TGTGCCTGGAGTGTTGTCGAGCAGACCCAGTACTTC. The V and J segments used are TRBV30 and TRBJ2-5; the D gene is unclear. V loses 0 bases, J loses 6 bases, and the germline ends lie 8 bases apart. Spanning cysteine to phenylalanine, the CDR3 consists of 12 amino acids. Of all the DNA, just the CDR3 is kept, 36 bases in frame from base 1. The germline V gene (reference sequence) sets CDR1 to GTSNPN and CDR2 to SVGIG.